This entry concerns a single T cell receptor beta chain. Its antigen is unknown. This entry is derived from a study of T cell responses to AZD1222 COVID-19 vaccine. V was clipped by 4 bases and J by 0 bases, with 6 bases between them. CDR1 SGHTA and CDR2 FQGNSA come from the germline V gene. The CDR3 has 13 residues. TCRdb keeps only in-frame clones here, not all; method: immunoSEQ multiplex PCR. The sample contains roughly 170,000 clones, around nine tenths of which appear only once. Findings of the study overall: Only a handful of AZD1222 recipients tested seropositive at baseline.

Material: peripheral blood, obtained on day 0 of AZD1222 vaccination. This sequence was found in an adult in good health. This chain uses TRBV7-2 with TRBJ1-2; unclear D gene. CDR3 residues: CASSSSANYGYTF. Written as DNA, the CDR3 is TGTGCCAGCAGCTCGTCCGCTAACTATGGCTACACCTTC.